This T cell receptor (beta chain) was captured in a study of blood T cell repertoires in COVID-19. CDR1 and CDR2 from the germline V gene are MNHNS and SASEGT. V lost 2 bases and J 4 bases, leaving 12 bases between the germline ends. The CDR3 length is 14 residues. Measured with immunoSEQ multiplex PCR; TCRdb has only the in-frame clones, and not every one. This sample has roughly 57,000 clones, with approximately 87% found just once. Seattle-derived patients entered the study during active infection and were followed longitudinally. The chain uses TRBV6-1 and TRBJ2-7, with D possibly being TRBD1 (6 bases). The sample was peripheral blood. The clonotype was recovered from a woman aged 60-70 years with COVID-19, enrolled during active disease. The chain's CDR3 is CASSEYTGSYEQYF. CDR3 in DNA: TGTGCCAGCAGTGAATATACAGGGTCTTACGAGCAGTACTTC.